This TCR beta chain was recovered during a study of T cells in Graves' hyperthyroidism and ophthalmopathy. This CDR3 is 13 amino acids long. CDR1 LNHNV and CDR2 YYDKDF come from the germline V gene (reference sequence). Trimming removed 0 bases at V and 2 bases at J, with 4 bases between. Amplification targeted TCR beta CDR3 regions from RNA transcripts. Primed by the HTBI set, a first-round RT-PCR was run on the TCR CDR3. TCRdb itself ran the multiplex PCR reads through MiXCR, one entry per CDR3 protein. The repertoire holds under 400,000 distinct CDR3 sequences, with 15% to 18% as singletons. The authors took PBMCs from 9.5 to 10 ml fresh peripheral blood.

The TCR was taken from a woman younger than 35 with Graves' hyperthyroidism that later progressed to Graves' ophthalmopathy. V gene TRBV15 combines with J gene TRBJ2-5; D remains unclear. The specimen was blood. CDR3 nucleotide sequence: TGTGCCACCAGCAGAGAAGTGCAAGAGACCCAGTACTTC. Protein product: CATSREVQETQYF.